This is a list of T cell receptor beta chains from one sample in a study of spatial heterogeneity in lung cancer. Each CDR3 protein gets one entry after TCRdb re-called the 5' RACE reads with MiXCR. Of 4,000 or so distinct CDR3 sequences listed, 5% to 6.5% are singletons. The sequencing here drew on lung tumor tissue, taken at surgery. Receptors were obtained from a male donor with early-stage non-small cell lung cancer. The CDR3 runs from the conserved cysteine through the conserved F or W. D genes are given only for firm matches. Rows may omit the clone size; those that give it use once, few, many or a size class.

D gene: TRBD2
J gene: TRBJ2-2
CDR3 length: 15
V gene: TRBV7-3
clone size: many
CDR3 protein: CATKPGLVNTGELFF
CDR3 DNA: TGTGCCACAAAACCGGGACTAGTGAACACCGGGGAGCTGTTTTTT

D gene: NA
J gene: TRBJ2-3
CDR3 length: 12
V gene: TRBV29-1
clone size: many
CDR3 protein: CSVVLATDTQYF
CDR3 DNA: TGCAGCGTTGTCCTGGCCACAGATACGCAGTATTTT

D gene: TRBD1
J gene: TRBJ2-1
CDR3 length: 13
V gene: TRBV30
clone size: hyperexpanded
CDR3 protein: CAWTLGQGNEQFF
CDR3 DNA: TGTGCCTGGACCCTGGGACAGGGGAATGAGCAGTTCTTC

D gene: NA
J gene: TRBJ1-2
CDR3 length: 14
V gene: TRBV20-1
clone size: medium-sized
CDR3 protein: CSARIPRLNYGYTF
CDR3 DNA: TGCAGTGCTAGAATTCCTCGCCTTAACTATGGCTACACCTTC

D gene: NA
J gene: TRBJ1-1
CDR3 length: 11
V gene: TRBV28
clone size: many
CDR3 protein: CASRLNTEAFF
CDR3 DNA: TGTGCCAGCAGGCTGAACACTGAAGCTTTCTTT

D gene: NA
J gene: TRBJ2-7
CDR3 length: 16
V gene: TRBV21-1
clone size: NA
CDR3 protein: CASSPPGLSKSYEQYF
CDR3 DNA: TGTGCCAGCAGCCCCCCAGGGCTCTCGAAATCCTACGAGCAGTACTTC

D gene: NA
J gene: TRBJ1-1
CDR3 length: 15
V gene: TRBV7-2
clone size: many
CDR3 protein: CASSPRTRGPPEAFF
CDR3 DNA: TGTGCCAGCAGCCCACGGACTCGAGGGCCCCCTGAAGCTTTCTTT

D gene: NA
J gene: TRBJ2-1
CDR3 length: 13
V gene: TRBV7-7
clone size: many
CDR3 protein: CASSLPDSTEQFF
CDR3 DNA: TGTGCCAGCAGCCTTCCCGACAGTACTGAGCAGTTCTTC

D gene: NA
J gene: TRBJ1-5
CDR3 length: 13
V gene: TRBV5-1
clone size: many
CDR3 protein: CASSERMNQPQHF
CDR3 DNA: TGCGCCAGCAGCGAACGGATGAATCAGCCCCAGCATTTT

D gene: NA
J gene: TRBJ2-3
CDR3 length: 11
V gene: TRBV6-2/TRBV6-3
clone size: many
CDR3 protein: CASSPLSTQYF
CDR3 DNA: TGTGCCAGCAGCCCCCTGAGTACGCAGTATTTT

D gene: TRBD1
J gene: TRBJ2-7
CDR3 length: 14
V gene: TRBV23-1
clone size: NA
CDR3 protein: CASSRTGSSYEQYF
CDR3 DNA: TGCGCCAGCAGTCGGACAGGGAGCTCCTACGAGCAGTACTTC

D gene: TRBD1
J gene: TRBJ2-7
CDR3 length: 18
V gene: TRBV6-5
clone size: NA
CDR3 protein: CASSFRSPGTASRYEQYF
CDR3 DNA: TGTGCCAGCAGTTTCAGAAGTCCCGGGACAGCCTCGAGATACGAGCAGTACTTC

D gene: TRBD1
J gene: TRBJ1-6
CDR3 length: 14
V gene: TRBV19
clone size: few
CDR3 protein: CASSMETGNSPLHF
CDR3 DNA: TGTGCCAGTAGTATGGAGACAGGGAATTCACCCCTCCACTTT

D gene: NA
J gene: TRBJ1-6
CDR3 length: 13
V gene: TRBV6-1
clone size: once
CDR3 protein: CASSVGDDSPLHF
CDR3 DNA: TGTGCCAGCAGTGTCGGGGATGATTCACCCCTCCACTTT

D gene: NA
J gene: TRBJ1-4
CDR3 length: 16
V gene: TRBV15
clone size: many
CDR3 protein: CATSRDPGAAFEKLFF
CDR3 DNA: TGTGCCACCAGCAGAGACCCGGGGGCGGCCTTCGAAAAACTGTTTTTT

D gene: NA
J gene: TRBJ2-7
CDR3 length: 13
V gene: TRBV7-2
clone size: few
CDR3 protein: CASSSRSGREQYF
CDR3 DNA: TGTGCCAGCAGCTCCCGTTCGGGTAGGGAGCAGTACTTC

D gene: NA
J gene: TRBJ2-7
CDR3 length: 13
V gene: TRBV5-4
clone size: many
CDR3 protein: CASSPENPYEQYF
CDR3 DNA: TGTGCCAGCAGCCCCGAGAATCCGTACGAGCAGTACTTC

D gene: NA
J gene: TRBJ2-3
CDR3 length: 11
V gene: TRBV27
clone size: many
CDR3 protein: CASRRTDTQYF
CDR3 DNA: TGTGCCAGCAGGCGCACAGATACGCAGTATTTT

D gene: TRBD2
J gene: TRBJ2-5
CDR3 length: 16
V gene: TRBV15
clone size: many
CDR3 protein: CATSRSAGGRGETQYF
CDR3 DNA: TGTGCCACCAGCAGATCAGCGGGGGGCCGGGGAGAGACCCAGTACTTC

D gene: TRBD1
J gene: TRBJ1-2
CDR3 length: 12
V gene: TRBV28
clone size: medium-sized
CDR3 protein: CASKQGDYGYTF
CDR3 DNA: TGTGCCAGTAAACAGGGGGATTATGGCTACACCTTC

D gene: NA
J gene: TRBJ1-6
CDR3 length: 15
V gene: TRBV7-8
clone size: many
CDR3 protein: CASSTDRGNNSPLHF
CDR3 DNA: TGTGCCAGCAGCACGGACAGAGGGAACAATTCACCCCTCCACTTT

D gene: NA
J gene: TRBJ1-4
CDR3 length: 11
V gene: TRBV6-1
clone size: NA
CDR3 protein: CASSQKGKLFF
CDR3 DNA: TGTGCCAGCAGCCAGAAGGGAAAACTGTTTTTT

D gene: TRBD1
J gene: TRBJ1-5
CDR3 length: 22
V gene: TRBV28
clone size: many
CDR3 protein: CASSERIGRIKPQGAGNQPQHF
CDR3 DNA: TGTGCCAGCAGTGAGCGCATAGGGCGCATAAAACCACAGGGGGCAGGCAATCAGCCCCAGCATTTT

D gene: NA
J gene: TRBJ1-5
CDR3 length: 15
V gene: TRBV20-1
clone size: NA
CDR3 protein: CSAQSIRSGYQPQHF
CDR3 DNA: TGCAGTGCGCAAAGCATTAGGTCGGGGTATCAGCCCCAGCATTTT

D gene: NA
J gene: TRBJ2-3
CDR3 length: 14
V gene: TRBV10-3
clone size: medium-sized
CDR3 protein: CAISDGWRGDTQYF
CDR3 DNA: TGTGCCATCAGTGATGGATGGAGGGGAGATACGCAGTATTTT

D gene: NA
J gene: TRBJ2-2
CDR3 length: 16
V gene: TRBV18
clone size: NA
CDR3 protein: CASSPRGLANTGELFF
CDR3 DNA: TGTGCCAGCTCACCGAGAGGGCTTGCGAACACCGGGGAGCTGTTTTTT

D gene: TRBD2
J gene: TRBJ2-2
CDR3 length: 14
V gene: TRBV10-1
clone size: medium-sized
CDR3 protein: CASSDPGGTGELFF
CDR3 DNA: TGCGCCAGCAGTGACCCGGGGGGCACCGGGGAGCTGTTTTTT

D gene: TRBD2
J gene: TRBJ2-3
CDR3 length: 19
V gene: TRBV20-1
clone size: few
CDR3 protein: CSARDFLGETTSGTDTQYF
CDR3 DNA: TGCAGTGCTAGAGATTTTTTGGGTGAAACGACTAGCGGCACAGATACGCAGTATTTT

D gene: TRBD1
J gene: TRBJ2-1
CDR3 length: 16
V gene: TRBV23-1
clone size: medium-sized
CDR3 protein: CASSQSQGDGYNEQFF
CDR3 DNA: TGCGCCAGCAGTCAATCTCAGGGGGATGGGTACAATGAGCAGTTCTTC

D gene: TRBD2
J gene: TRBJ2-5
CDR3 length: 15
V gene: TRBV7-2
clone size: many
CDR3 protein: CASTRLAGAGGTQYF
CDR3 DNA: TGTGCCAGCACTAGACTAGCGGGGGCCGGGGGGACCCAGTACTTC

D gene: NA
J gene: TRBJ2-3
CDR3 length: 14
V gene: TRBV5-1
clone size: many
CDR3 protein: CASSYGHFTDTQYF
CDR3 DNA: TGCGCCAGCAGCTACGGACACTTCACAGATACGCAGTATTTT

D gene: TRBD1
J gene: TRBJ2-7
CDR3 length: 13
V gene: TRBV29-1
clone size: NA
CDR3 protein: CSVWTGTSYEQYF
CDR3 DNA: TGCAGCGTGTGGACAGGGACGTCGTACGAGCAGTACTTC

D gene: NA
J gene: TRBJ2-7
CDR3 length: 14
V gene: TRBV5-1
clone size: many
CDR3 protein: CASSLGDKSYEQYF
CDR3 DNA: TGCGCCAGCAGCTTGGGGGACAAGTCCTACGAGCAGTACTTC

D gene: TRBD1
J gene: TRBJ2-7
CDR3 length: 13
V gene: TRBV10-3
clone size: NA
CDR3 protein: CAITGGQGNEQYF
CDR3 DNA: TGTGCCATCACCGGGGGACAGGGCAACGAGCAGTACTTC

D gene: TRBD2
J gene: TRBJ2-2
CDR3 length: 15
V gene: TRBV6-5
clone size: many
CDR3 protein: CASSRLSGGAGELFF
CDR3 DNA: TGTGCCAGCAGTCGCCTTAGCGGGGGGGCCGGGGAGCTGTTTTTT

D gene: NA
J gene: TRBJ2-7
CDR3 length: 16
V gene: TRBV6-6
clone size: many
CDR3 protein: CASSYSSRGGFNEQYF
CDR3 DNA: TGTGCCAGCAGTTACTCATCCAGGGGGGGGTTTAACGAGCAGTACTTC

D gene: NA
J gene: TRBJ2-7
CDR3 length: 13
V gene: TRBV20-1
clone size: medium-sized
CDR3 protein: CSARGLVGYEQYF
CDR3 DNA: TGCAGTGCTAGAGGGCTAGTAGGATACGAGCAGTACTTC

D gene: NA
J gene: TRBJ2-2
CDR3 length: 15
V gene: TRBV7-6
clone size: many
CDR3 protein: CASSLAGGNTGELFF
CDR3 DNA: TGTGCCAGCAGCTTAGCGGGGGGCAACACCGGGGAGCTGTTTTTT

D gene: TRBD1
J gene: TRBJ1-5
CDR3 length: 14
V gene: TRBV5-1
clone size: medium-sized
CDR3 protein: CASSLAGGSQPQHF
CDR3 DNA: TGCGCCAGCAGCTTGGCAGGGGGCAGTCAGCCCCAGCATTTT

D gene: TRBD1
J gene: TRBJ2-7
CDR3 length: 13
V gene: TRBV5-1
clone size: many
CDR3 protein: CASSFGQGQEQYF
CDR3 DNA: TGCGCCAGCAGCTTCGGACAGGGGCAAGAGCAGTACTTC

D gene: NA
J gene: TRBJ2-3
CDR3 length: 14
V gene: TRBV20-1
clone size: many
CDR3 protein: CSARAGDPTDTQYF
CDR3 DNA: TGCAGTGCTAGAGCGGGGGACCCCACAGATACGCAGTATTTT